A selection of T cell receptor beta chains follows, all from one sample in a study of T cell responses to AZD1222 COVID-19 vaccine. Some clones are missing from TCRdb's copy, which holds only in-frame ones; the method was immunoSEQ multiplex PCR. The data show 90,000 to 100,000 clones, about 81% seen once. Specimen: peripheral blood, collected 28 days after the second AZD1222 dose. Receptor source: an adult who received the AZD1222 COVID-19 vaccine. Each CDR3 is given with its conserved first and last residue. The D gene is left open where the match is weak. Some rows have no size entry. The others give once, few or many, or a class for an expanded clone.

d_call	v_call	clone_size	j_call	cdr3_aa	cdr3_nt
-	TRBV4-1	-	TRBJ2-2	CASSLVVGVPGELFF	TGCGCCAGCAGCCTCGTGGTGGGGGTACCCGGGGAGCTGTTTTTT
-	TRBV6-5	-	TRBJ2-1	CASSYEGPFTEQFF	TGTGCCAGCAGTTACGAGGGCCCTTTCACTGAGCAGTTCTTC
-	TRBV12-3/TRBV12-4	-	TRBJ1-1	CASSLSAYPAFF	TGTGCCAGCAGTTTATCGGCCTATCCGGCTTTCTTT
-	TRBV28	once	TRBJ1-4	CASSLPSGPGKLFF	TGTGCCAGCAGTTTACCCAGCGGACCCGGAAAACTGTTTTTT
-	TRBV7-9	-	TRBJ1-3	CASSEMDTIYF	TGTGCCAGCAGCGAGATGGACACCATATATTTT
TRBD1	TRBV6-5	-	TRBJ2-7	CASTVRQGVVDEQYF	TGTGCCAGCACTGTTAGACAGGGGGTTGTGGACGAGCAGTACTTC
-	TRBV4-3	-	TRBJ2-3	CASSQAGTLDTQYF	TGCGCCAGCAGCCAAGCGGGGACGTTAGATACGCAGTATTTT
TRBD2	TRBV19	-	TRBJ2-3	CASSSPGLVVGDTQYF	TGTGCCAGTAGTTCGCCCGGACTAGTTGTGGGGGATACGCAGTATTTT
-	TRBV5-1	-	TRBJ1-4	CASSQRGTDEKLFF	TGCGCCAGCAGCCAAAGAGGTACAGACGAAAAACTGTTTTTT
-	TRBV6-5	-	TRBJ2-5	CASSYGSGTQYF	TGTGCCAGCAGTTACGGGTCGGGGACCCAGTACTTC
-	TRBV6-6	once	TRBJ2-2	CASRKLGVSTGELFF	TGTGCCAGCAGAAAACTAGGGGTGAGCACCGGGGAGCTGTTTTTT
-	TRBV9	-	TRBJ2-5	CASSAELWETQYF	TGTGCCAGCAGCGCCGAGCTGTGGGAGACCCAGTACTTC
-	TRBV11-2	few	TRBJ1-3	CASSLGGRDTIYF	TGTGCCAGCAGCTTAGGAGGGCGCGACACCATATATTTT
TRBD1	TRBV5-1	-	TRBJ1-2	CASSPLGQGFDGYTF	TGCGCCAGCAGCCCACTCGGACAGGGTTTTGATGGCTACACCTTC
-	TRBV6-5	-	TRBJ2-7	CASSPAEDEQYF	TGTGCCAGCAGTCCAGCGGAGGACGAGCAGTACTTC
TRBD1	TRBV7-9	-	TRBJ1-5	CASSLGQGDGQPQHF	TGTGCCAGCAGCCTCGGACAGGGGGACGGCCAGCCCCAGCATTTT
TRBD1	TRBV27	once	TRBJ1-2	CASTSGQGNYGYTF	TGTGCCAGCACTTCAGGACAGGGGAACTATGGCTACACCTTC
TRBD1	TRBV7-8	-	TRBJ1-5	CASSLALGTASNQPQHF	TGTGCCAGCAGCTTAGCGCTGGGGACAGCAAGCAATCAGCCCCAGCATTTT
-	TRBV2	-	TRBJ1-2	CASCRRGEGYGYTF	TGTGCCAGTTGTCGAAGAGGGGAGGGGTATGGCTACACCTTC
TRBD1	TRBV6-2/TRBV6-3	few	TRBJ1-2	CASSRGQDFYGYTF	TGTGCCAGCAGCCGCGGACAGGATTTCTATGGCTACACCTTC
-	TRBV10-3	-	TRBJ1-2	CAISKTNRADGYTF	TGTGCCATCAGTAAGACCAACAGGGCGGATGGCTACACCTTC
-	TRBV11-2	-	TRBJ2-3	CASSLGAGASTDTQYF	TGTGCCAGCAGCCTTGGGGCAGGGGCCAGCACAGATACGCAGTATTTT
TRBD2	TRBV7-8	-	TRBJ2-3	CASSLREASLPDTQYF	TGTGCCAGCAGCTTACGGGAGGCGAGCCTCCCAGATACGCAGTATTTT
-	TRBV10-3	-	TRBJ1-6	CAISPGGASNSPLHF	TGTGCCATCTCTCCAGGAGGGGCGTCAAATTCACCCCTCCACTTT
-	TRBV18	few	TRBJ1-2	CASSLRQGFSANYGYTF	TGTGCCAGCTCACTCCGGCAGGGTTTTTCGGCTAACTATGGCTACACCTTC
-	TRBV19	-	TRBJ1-5	CASSMGIRNQPQHF	TGTGCCAGTTCCATGGGGATCAGGAATCAGCCCCAGCATTTT